This is a list of T cell receptor beta chains from one sample in a study of cytomegalovirus exposure and HLA in healthy donors. The protocol was immunoSEQ multiplex PCR, while the TCRdb copy is restricted to in-frame clones and leaves out a portion. The table has about 130,000 clones, 89% seen once; the top ten hold approximately 1.1%. The sequenced sample consisted of PBMCs. These receptor sequences come from a woman aged 18-29 years in good health and CMV-seronegative. CDR3s include the opening cysteine and the closing phenylalanine or tryptophan. D genes are given only for firm matches. Clone size appears in some rows only: once, few, many, or a class for an expanded clone.

d_gene: .; abundance: few; v_gene: TRBV14; j_gene: TRBJ1-2; CDR3aa: CASSHGQVANYGYTF; CDR3nt: TGTGCCAGCAGCCACGGACAAGTCGCTAACTATGGCTACACCTTC
d_gene: TRBD2; abundance: .; v_gene: TRBV5-1; j_gene: TRBJ2-7; CDR3aa: CASSLDPSGGYEQYF; CDR3nt: TGCGCCAGCAGCTTGGACCCTAGCGGAGGCTACGAGCAGTACTTC
d_gene: TRBD2; abundance: .; v_gene: TRBV6-6; j_gene: TRBJ2-1; CDR3aa: CASSLTGTRTPHEQFF; CDR3nt: TGTGCCAGCAGCTTAACCGGGACTAGAACCCCACATGAGCAGTTCTTC
d_gene: .; abundance: .; v_gene: TRBV9; j_gene: TRBJ2-5; CDR3aa: CASSVGRIQETQYF; CDR3nt: TGTGCCAGCAGCGTTGGCAGGATCCAAGAGACCCAGTACTTC
d_gene: .; abundance: .; v_gene: TRBV28; j_gene: TRBJ1-5; CDR3aa: CASSFFSSGQPQHF; CDR3nt: TGTGCCAGCAGTTTTTTTTCGTCGGGTCAGCCCCAGCATTTT
d_gene: TRBD1; abundance: .; v_gene: TRBV7-8; j_gene: TRBJ1-5; CDR3aa: CASSSPGGQGTSNQPQHF; CDR3nt: TGTGCCAGCAGTTCTCCAGGGGGTCAGGGGACTAGCAATCAGCCCCAGCATTTT
d_gene: TRBD2; abundance: few; v_gene: TRBV5-1; j_gene: TRBJ2-2; CDR3aa: CASSLPETSITGELFF; CDR3nt: TGCGCCAGCAGCTTGCCTGAGACTAGCATCACCGGGGAGCTGTTTTTT
d_gene: .; abundance: .; v_gene: TRBV18; j_gene: TRBJ1-1; CDR3aa: CASSAGVKDTEAFF; CDR3nt: TGTGCCAGCTCAGCGGGGGTGAAGGATACTGAAGCTTTCTTT
d_gene: TRBD2; abundance: .; v_gene: TRBV10-3; j_gene: TRBJ2-1; CDR3aa: CAISESGTSGLTYNEQFF; CDR3nt: TGTGCCATCAGTGAGTCGGGGACTAGCGGTTTAACCTACAATGAGCAGTTCTTC
d_gene: TRBD2; abundance: .; v_gene: TRBV6-5; j_gene: TRBJ2-3; CDR3aa: CASSYGLAGNTQYF; CDR3nt: TGTGCCAGCAGTTACGGACTAGCGGGAAATACGCAGTATTTT
d_gene: .; abundance: .; v_gene: TRBV28; j_gene: TRBJ1-2; CDR3aa: CASSFPEFPGYTF; CDR3nt: TGTGCCAGCAGTTTCCCAGAATTTCCTGGCTACACCTTC
d_gene: .; abundance: .; v_gene: TRBV14; j_gene: TRBJ2-7; CDR3aa: CASSQDQSGFSYEQYF; CDR3nt: TGTGCCAGCAGCCAAGATCAATCGGGGTTTTCCTACGAGCAGTACTTC
d_gene: TRBD1; abundance: .; v_gene: TRBV5-4; j_gene: TRBJ2-5; CDR3aa: CASSLALLQGPGETQYF; CDR3nt: TGTGCCAGCAGCTTGGCACTGCTACAGGGGCCGGGGGAGACCCAGTACTTC
d_gene: .; abundance: .; v_gene: TRBV2; j_gene: TRBJ1-2; CDR3aa: CASSAELEYGYTF; CDR3nt: TGTGCCAGCAGTGCCGAATTAGAGTATGGCTACACCTTC
d_gene: TRBD1; abundance: .; v_gene: TRBV2; j_gene: TRBJ1-6; CDR3aa: CASSEGQGESPLHF; CDR3nt: TGTGCCAGCAGTGAGGGACAGGGTGAATCACCCCTCCACTTT
d_gene: TRBD2; abundance: .; v_gene: TRBV6-4; j_gene: TRBJ2-1; CDR3aa: CASSDSSGGDTNEQFF; CDR3nt: TGTGCCAGCAGTGACTCAAGCGGGGGCGACACCAATGAGCAGTTCTTC
d_gene: .; abundance: .; v_gene: TRBV7-2; j_gene: TRBJ2-7; CDR3aa: CASSFPELASSSYEQYF; CDR3nt: TGTGCCAGCAGCTTCCCGGAACTAGCCTCGAGCTCCTACGAGCAGTACTTC
d_gene: TRBD1; abundance: once; v_gene: TRBV9; j_gene: TRBJ1-5; CDR3aa: CASAPTGGANQPQHF; CDR3nt: TGTGCCAGCGCCCCGACAGGGGGGGCTAATCAGCCCCAGCATTTT
d_gene: TRBD1; abundance: once; v_gene: TRBV27; j_gene: TRBJ1-2; CDR3aa: CASSRTGNYGYTF; CDR3nt: TGTGCCAGCAGTCGGACAGGGAACTATGGCTACACCTTC
d_gene: .; abundance: .; v_gene: TRBV5-1; j_gene: TRBJ1-2; CDR3aa: CASSLGQGPYGYTF; CDR3nt: TGCGCCAGCAGCTTGGGCCAGGGGCCCTATGGCTACACCTTC
d_gene: .; abundance: .; v_gene: TRBV5-8; j_gene: TRBJ1-5; CDR3aa: CASSSNSNQPQHF; CDR3nt: TGTGCCAGCAGCTCTAACAGCAATCAGCCCCAGCATTTT
d_gene: .; abundance: .; v_gene: TRBV25-1; j_gene: TRBJ2-3; CDR3aa: CASSSSGTDTQYF; CDR3nt: TGTGCCAGCAGTAGTAGTGGCACAGATACGCAGTATTTT
d_gene: .; abundance: .; v_gene: TRBV19; j_gene: TRBJ2-7; CDR3aa: CASSGLGASYEQYF; CDR3nt: TGTGCCAGTAGTGGCCTGGGGGCTAGCTACGAGCAGTACTTC
d_gene: TRBD1; abundance: .; v_gene: TRBV14; j_gene: TRBJ2-7; CDR3aa: CASSQDWDSSYEQYF; CDR3nt: TGTGCCAGCAGCCAAGATTGGGACAGCTCCTACGAGCAGTACTTC
d_gene: .; abundance: .; v_gene: TRBV5-6; j_gene: TRBJ2-3; CDR3aa: CASSLAGQRLAFSTDTQYF; CDR3nt: TGTGCCAGCAGCTTGGCCGGACAGCGCCTCGCCTTTAGCACAGATACGCAGTATTTT
d_gene: TRBD1; abundance: once; v_gene: TRBV5-8; j_gene: TRBJ2-2; CDR3aa: CASTDRGNTGELFF; CDR3nt: TGTGCCAGCACAGACAGGGGCAACACCGGGGAGCTGTTTTTT
d_gene: .; abundance: .; v_gene: TRBV30; j_gene: TRBJ1-5; CDR3aa: CAWSVRENQPQHF; CDR3nt: TGTGCCTGGAGTGTACGGGAGAATCAGCCCCAGCATTTT
d_gene: TRBD1; abundance: .; v_gene: TRBV18; j_gene: TRBJ1-4; CDR3aa: CASSLGTDEKLFF; CDR3nt: TGTGCCAGCTCACTCGGGACAGATGAAAAACTGTTTTTT
d_gene: TRBD2; abundance: .; v_gene: TRBV7-9; j_gene: TRBJ2-5; CDR3aa: CASSDLTGGSQETQYF; CDR3nt: TGTGCCAGCAGCGATCTGACGGGAGGCTCCCAAGAGACCCAGTACTTC
d_gene: TRBD1; abundance: .; v_gene: TRBV6-6; j_gene: TRBJ2-2; CDR3aa: CASSANRGGELFF; CDR3nt: TGTGCCAGCAGTGCAAACAGGGGCGGGGAGCTGTTTTTT
d_gene: .; abundance: .; v_gene: TRBV9; j_gene: TRBJ2-2; CDR3aa: CASSVEGEGGGELFF; CDR3nt: TGTGCCAGCAGCGTAGAAGGGGAGGGGGGCGGGGAGCTGTTTTTT
d_gene: .; abundance: .; v_gene: TRBV30; j_gene: TRBJ1-1; CDR3aa: CAWSRGPNTEAFF; CDR3nt: TGTGCCTGGAGTCGAGGGCCCAACACTGAAGCTTTCTTT
d_gene: .; abundance: .; v_gene: TRBV29-1; j_gene: TRBJ1-1; CDR3aa: CSVGQGTSEAFF; CDR3nt: TGCAGCGTTGGGCAGGGCACCTCTGAAGCTTTCTTT
d_gene: .; abundance: .; v_gene: TRBV18; j_gene: TRBJ1-1; CDR3aa: CASSPSGGGPNTEAFF; CDR3nt: TGTGCCAGCTCCCCTTCTGGGGGAGGCCCGAACACTGAAGCTTTCTTT
d_gene: .; abundance: .; v_gene: TRBV18; j_gene: TRBJ2-2; CDR3aa: CASSGGDTGELFF; CDR3nt: TGTGCCAGCTCAGGGGGCGACACCGGGGAGCTGTTTTTT
d_gene: TRBD1; abundance: .; v_gene: TRBV7-2; j_gene: TRBJ2-1; CDR3aa: CASSLVMGTGRDNEQFF; CDR3nt: TGTGCCAGCAGCTTAGTAATGGGGACAGGGAGAGACAATGAGCAGTTCTTC
d_gene: TRBD2; abundance: .; v_gene: TRBV6-4; j_gene: TRBJ2-2; CDR3aa: CASSVFSGQNTGELFF; CDR3nt: TGTGCCAGCAGTGTGTTTAGCGGGCAAAACACCGGGGAGCTGTTTTTT
d_gene: TRBD1; abundance: .; v_gene: TRBV6-5; j_gene: TRBJ1-2; CDR3aa: CASSQTMDRGAGYTF; CDR3nt: TGTGCCAGCAGTCAAACGATGGACAGGGGAGCTGGTTACACCTTC
d_gene: .; abundance: once; v_gene: TRBV6-7; j_gene: TRBJ2-3; CDR3aa: CASSYPPDGTEDTQYF; CDR3nt: TGTGCCAGCAGTTACCCCCCTGACGGTACAGAAGATACGCAGTATTTT
d_gene: TRBD2; abundance: .; v_gene: TRBV5-1; j_gene: TRBJ2-1; CDR3aa: CASNLAGTYNEQFF; CDR3nt: TGCGCCAGCAACCTAGCGGGGACCTACAATGAGCAGTTCTTC